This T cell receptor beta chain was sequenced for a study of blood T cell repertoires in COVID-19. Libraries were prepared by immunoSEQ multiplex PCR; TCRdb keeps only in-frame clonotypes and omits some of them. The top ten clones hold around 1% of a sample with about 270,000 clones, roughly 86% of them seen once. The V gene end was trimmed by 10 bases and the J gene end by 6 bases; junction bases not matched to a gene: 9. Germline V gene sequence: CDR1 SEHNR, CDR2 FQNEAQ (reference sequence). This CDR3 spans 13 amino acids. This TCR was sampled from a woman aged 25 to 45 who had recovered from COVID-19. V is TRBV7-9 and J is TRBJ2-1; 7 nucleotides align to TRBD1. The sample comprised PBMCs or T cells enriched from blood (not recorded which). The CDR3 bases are TGTGCCACTCCCGGACAGGTGGGCAATGAGCAGTTCTTC. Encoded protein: CATPGQVGNEQFF.